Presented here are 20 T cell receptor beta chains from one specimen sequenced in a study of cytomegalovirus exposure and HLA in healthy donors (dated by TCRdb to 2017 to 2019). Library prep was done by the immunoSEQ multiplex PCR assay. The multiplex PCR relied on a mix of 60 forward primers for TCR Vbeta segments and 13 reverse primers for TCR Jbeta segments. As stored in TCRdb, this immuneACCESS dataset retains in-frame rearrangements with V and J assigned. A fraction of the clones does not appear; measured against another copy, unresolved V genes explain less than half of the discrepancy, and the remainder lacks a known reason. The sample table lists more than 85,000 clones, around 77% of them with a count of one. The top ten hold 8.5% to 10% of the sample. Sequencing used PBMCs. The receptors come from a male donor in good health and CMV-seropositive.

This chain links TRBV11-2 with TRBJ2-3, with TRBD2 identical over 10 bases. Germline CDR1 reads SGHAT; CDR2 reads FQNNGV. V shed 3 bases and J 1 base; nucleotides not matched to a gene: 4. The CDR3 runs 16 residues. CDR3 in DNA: TGTGCCAGCAGCTTGCTCGGGACTAGCGGCACAGATACGCAGTATTTT. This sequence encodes CASSLLGTSGTDTQYF. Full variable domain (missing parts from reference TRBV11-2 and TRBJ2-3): EAGVAQSPRYKIIEKRQSVAFWCNPISGHATLYWYQQILGQGPKLLIQFQNNGVVDDSQLPKDRFSAERLKGVDSTLKIQPAKLEDSAVYLCASSLLGTSGTDTQYFGPGTRLTVL.

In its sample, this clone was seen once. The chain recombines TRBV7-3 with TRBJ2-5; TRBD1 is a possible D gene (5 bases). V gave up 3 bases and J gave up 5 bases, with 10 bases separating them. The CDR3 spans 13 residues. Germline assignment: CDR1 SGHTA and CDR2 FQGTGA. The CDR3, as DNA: TGTGCCAGCAGCTTTACTCCAGGGGAGACCCAGTACTTC. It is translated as CASSFTPGETQYF.

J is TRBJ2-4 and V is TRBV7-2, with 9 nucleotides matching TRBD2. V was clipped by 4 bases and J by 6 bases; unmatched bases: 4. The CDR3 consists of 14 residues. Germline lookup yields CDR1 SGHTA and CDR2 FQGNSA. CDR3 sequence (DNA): TGTGCCAGCAGCTCCGATAGCGGGAGAAACATTCAGTACTTC. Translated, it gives CASSSDSGRNIQYF. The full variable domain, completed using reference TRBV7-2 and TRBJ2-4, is GAGVSQSPSNKVTEKGKDVELRCDPISGHTALYWYRQSLGQGLEFLIYFQGNSAPDKSGLPSDRFSAERTGGSVSTLTIQRTQQEDSAVYLCASSSDSGRNIQYFGAGTRLSVL.

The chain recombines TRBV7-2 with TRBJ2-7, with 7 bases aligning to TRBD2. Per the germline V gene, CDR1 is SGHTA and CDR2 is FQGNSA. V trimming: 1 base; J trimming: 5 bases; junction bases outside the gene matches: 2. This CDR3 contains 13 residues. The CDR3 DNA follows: TGTGCCAGCAGCTTAGGGCGGGAGCACGAGCAGTACTTC. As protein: CASSLGREHEQYF.

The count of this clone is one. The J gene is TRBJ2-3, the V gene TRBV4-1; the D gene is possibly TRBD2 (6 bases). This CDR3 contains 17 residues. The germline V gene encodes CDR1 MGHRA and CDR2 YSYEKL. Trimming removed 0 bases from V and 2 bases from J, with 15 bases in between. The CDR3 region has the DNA TGCGCCAGCAGCCAAGAGAACCGGCGGGGCAACACAGATACGCAGTATTTT. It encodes CASSQENRRGNTDTQYF.

As DNA, the CDR3 is TGTGCCAGCAGCCAAGCCGGCGCGGGGCTCTACGAGCAGTACTTC. Translation gives CASSQAGAGLYEQYF. The genes are TRBV14 and TRBJ2-7, with a possible D match to TRBD2 (6 bases). CDR1 is SGHDN and CDR2 is FVKESK in the germline V gene. CDR3 length: 15 residues. V gave up 1 base and J gave up 3 bases, with 13 bases separating them.

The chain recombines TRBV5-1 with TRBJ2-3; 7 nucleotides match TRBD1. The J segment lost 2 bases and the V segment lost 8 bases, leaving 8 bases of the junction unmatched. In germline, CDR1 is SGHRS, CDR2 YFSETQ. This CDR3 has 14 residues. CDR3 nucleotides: TGCGCCAGTAACCGACAGGGTCTCACAGATACGCAGTATTTT. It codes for CASNRQGLTDTQYF.

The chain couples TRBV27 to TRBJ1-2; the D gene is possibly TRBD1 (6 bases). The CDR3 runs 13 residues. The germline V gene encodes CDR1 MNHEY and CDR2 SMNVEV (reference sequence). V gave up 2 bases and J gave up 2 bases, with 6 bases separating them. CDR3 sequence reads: CASSLTGNYGYTF. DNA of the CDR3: TGTGCCAGCAGTTTAACAGGGAACTATGGCTACACCTTC.

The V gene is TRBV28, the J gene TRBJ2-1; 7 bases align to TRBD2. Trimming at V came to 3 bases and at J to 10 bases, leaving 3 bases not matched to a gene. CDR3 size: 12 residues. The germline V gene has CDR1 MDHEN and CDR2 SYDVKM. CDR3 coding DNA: TGTGCCAGCAGTTTGGGCGGGAGAGAGCAGTTCTTC. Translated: CASSLGGREQFF.

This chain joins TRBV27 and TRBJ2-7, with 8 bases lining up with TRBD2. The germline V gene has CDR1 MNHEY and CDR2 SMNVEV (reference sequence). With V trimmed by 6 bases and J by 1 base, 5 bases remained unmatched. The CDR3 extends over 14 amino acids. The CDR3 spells CASRPGGGSYEQYF. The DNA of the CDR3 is TGTGCCAGCAGGCCCGGGGGGGGATCCTACGAGCAGTACTTC.

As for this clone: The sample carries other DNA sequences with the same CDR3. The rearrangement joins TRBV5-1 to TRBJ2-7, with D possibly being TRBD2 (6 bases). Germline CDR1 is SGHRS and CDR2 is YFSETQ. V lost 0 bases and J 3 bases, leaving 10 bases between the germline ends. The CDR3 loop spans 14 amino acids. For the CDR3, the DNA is TGCGCCAGCAGCTTGGTGGGGGGTAACTACGAGCAGTACTTC. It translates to CASSLVGGNYEQYF.

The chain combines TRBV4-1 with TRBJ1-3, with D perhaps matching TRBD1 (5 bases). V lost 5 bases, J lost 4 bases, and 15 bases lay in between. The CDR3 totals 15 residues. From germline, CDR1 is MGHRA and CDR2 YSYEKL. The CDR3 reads CASSTREGVGNTIYF. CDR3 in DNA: TGCGCCAGCAGCACCAGGGAAGGAGTAGGAAACACCATATATTTT.

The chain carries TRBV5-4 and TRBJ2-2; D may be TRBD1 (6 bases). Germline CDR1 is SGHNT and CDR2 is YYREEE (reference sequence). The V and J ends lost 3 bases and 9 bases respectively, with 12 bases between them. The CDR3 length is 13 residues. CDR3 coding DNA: TGTGCCAGCAGCTCCGCAGGGGCCAGGGAGCTGTTTTTT. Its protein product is CASSSAGARELFF.

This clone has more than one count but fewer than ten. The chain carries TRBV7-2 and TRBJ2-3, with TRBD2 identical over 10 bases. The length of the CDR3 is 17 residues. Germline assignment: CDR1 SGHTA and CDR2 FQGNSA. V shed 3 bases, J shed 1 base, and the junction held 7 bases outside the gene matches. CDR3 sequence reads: CASSFLGLAFRTDTQYF. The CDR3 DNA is TGTGCCAGCAGCTTCCTGGGACTAGCGTTCCGCACAGATACGCAGTATTTT.

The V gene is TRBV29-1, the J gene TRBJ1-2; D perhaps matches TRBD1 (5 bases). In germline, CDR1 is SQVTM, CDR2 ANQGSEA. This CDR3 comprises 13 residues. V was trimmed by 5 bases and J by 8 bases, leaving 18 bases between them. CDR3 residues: CSVPPGGMNGYTF. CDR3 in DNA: TGCAGCGTTCCCCCGGGGGGTATGAACGGCTACACCTTC.

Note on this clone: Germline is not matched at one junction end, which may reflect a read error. The CDR3 loop reads CASSEEQGAFYEQYF. CDR3 nucleotides: TGCGCCAGCAGCGAAGAACAGGGGGCTTTCTACGAGCAGTACTTC. The chain recombines TRBV4-1 with TRBJ2-7, with 9 bases matching TRBD1. The CDR3 is 15 amino acids. Germline assignment: CDR1 MGHRA and CDR2 YSYEKL.

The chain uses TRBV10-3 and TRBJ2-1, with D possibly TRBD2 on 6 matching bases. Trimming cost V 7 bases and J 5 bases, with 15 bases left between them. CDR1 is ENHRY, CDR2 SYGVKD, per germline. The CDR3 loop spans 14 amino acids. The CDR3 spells CAIMLGTQDNEQFF. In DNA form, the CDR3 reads TGTGCCATCATGCTCGGGACTCAGGACAATGAGCAGTTCTTC.

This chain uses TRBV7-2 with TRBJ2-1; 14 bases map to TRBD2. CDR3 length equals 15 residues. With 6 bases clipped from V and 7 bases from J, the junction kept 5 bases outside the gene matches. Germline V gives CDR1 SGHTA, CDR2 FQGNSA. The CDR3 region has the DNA TGTGCCAGCAGACCAGGACTAGCGGGAGGAAATGAGCAGTTCTTC. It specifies CASRPGLAGGNEQFF.

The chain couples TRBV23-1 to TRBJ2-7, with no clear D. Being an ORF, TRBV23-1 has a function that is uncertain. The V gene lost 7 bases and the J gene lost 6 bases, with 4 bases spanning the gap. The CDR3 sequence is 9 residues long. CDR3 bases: TGCGCCAGCATACTCGAGCAGTACTTC. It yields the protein CASILEQYF.

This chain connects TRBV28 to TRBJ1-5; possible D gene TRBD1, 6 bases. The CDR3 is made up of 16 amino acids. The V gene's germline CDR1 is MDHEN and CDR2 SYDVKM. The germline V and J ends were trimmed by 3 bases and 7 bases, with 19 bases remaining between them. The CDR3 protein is CASSFTGTLAGQPQHF. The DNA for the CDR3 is TGTGCCAGCAGTTTTACCGGGACACTGGCGGGCCAGCCCCAGCATTTT.